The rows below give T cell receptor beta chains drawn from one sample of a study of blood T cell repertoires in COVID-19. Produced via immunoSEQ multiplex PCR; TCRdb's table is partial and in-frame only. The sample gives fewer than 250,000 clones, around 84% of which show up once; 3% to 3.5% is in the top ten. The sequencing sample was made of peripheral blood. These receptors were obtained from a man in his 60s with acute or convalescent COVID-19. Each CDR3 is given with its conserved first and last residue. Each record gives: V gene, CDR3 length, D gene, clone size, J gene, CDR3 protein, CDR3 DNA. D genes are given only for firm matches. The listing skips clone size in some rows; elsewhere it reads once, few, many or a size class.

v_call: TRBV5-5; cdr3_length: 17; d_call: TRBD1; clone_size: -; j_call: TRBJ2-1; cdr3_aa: CASSPGIGTGSYNEQFF; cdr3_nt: TGTGCCAGCAGCCCAGGGATTGGGACAGGCTCCTACAATGAGCAGTTCTTC
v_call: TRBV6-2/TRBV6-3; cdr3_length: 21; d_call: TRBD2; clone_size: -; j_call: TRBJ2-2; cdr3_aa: CASSSTGFGLAGSSRTGELFF; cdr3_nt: TGTGCCAGCAGCTCTACAGGCTTCGGACTAGCGGGATCCTCGCGGACCGGGGAGCTGTTTTTT
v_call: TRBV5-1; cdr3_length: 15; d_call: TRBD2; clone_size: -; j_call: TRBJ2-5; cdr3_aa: CASSLATSALETQYF; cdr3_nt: TGCGCCAGCAGCTTGGCCACTAGCGCCCTGGAGACCCAGTACTTC
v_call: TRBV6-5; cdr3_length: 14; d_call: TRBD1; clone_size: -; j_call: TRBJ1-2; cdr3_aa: CASSSRGQGYGYTF; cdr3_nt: TGTGCCAGCAGTTCCCGGGGACAGGGCTATGGCTACACCTTC
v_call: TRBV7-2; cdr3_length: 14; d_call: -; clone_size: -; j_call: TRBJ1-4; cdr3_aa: CASSLNGQNEKLFF; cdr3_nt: TGTGCCAGCAGCCTAAATGGACAGAATGAAAAACTGTTTTTT
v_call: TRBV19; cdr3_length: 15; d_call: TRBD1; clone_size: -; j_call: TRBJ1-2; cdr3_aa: CASSSGTAANYGYTF; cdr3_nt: TGTGCCAGTAGTTCCGGGACAGCAGCTAACTATGGCTACACCTTC
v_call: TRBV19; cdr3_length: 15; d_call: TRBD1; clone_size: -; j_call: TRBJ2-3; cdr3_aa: CASSKGTGRLDTQYF; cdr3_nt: TGTGCCAGTAGTAAAGGGACAGGGAGGTTAGATACGCAGTATTTT
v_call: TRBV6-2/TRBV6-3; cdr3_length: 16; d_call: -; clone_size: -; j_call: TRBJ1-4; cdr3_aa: CASSFQGLATNEKLFF; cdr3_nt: TGTGCCAGCAGTTTCCAGGGTCTTGCAACTAATGAAAAACTGTTTTTT
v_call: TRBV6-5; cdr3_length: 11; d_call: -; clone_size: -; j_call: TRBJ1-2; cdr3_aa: CASSNGQGYTF; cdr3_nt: TGTGCCAGCAGTAACGGACAGGGCTACACCTTC
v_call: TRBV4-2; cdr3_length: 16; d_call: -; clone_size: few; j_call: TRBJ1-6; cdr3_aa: CASSQDRGEVGSPLHF; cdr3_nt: TGTGCCAGCAGCCAAGATCGGGGGGAGGTCGGTTCACCCCTCCACTTT
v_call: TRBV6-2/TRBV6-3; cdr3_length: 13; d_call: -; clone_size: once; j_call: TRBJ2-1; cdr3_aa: CASSYSKDSSKFF; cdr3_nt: TGTGCCAGCAGTTACTCGAAGGACAGCAGTAAGTTCTTC
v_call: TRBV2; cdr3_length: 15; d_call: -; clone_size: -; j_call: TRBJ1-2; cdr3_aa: CASSEGQSSNYGYTF; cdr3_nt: TGTGCCAGCAGTGAAGGACAGAGCTCTAACTATGGCTACACCTTC
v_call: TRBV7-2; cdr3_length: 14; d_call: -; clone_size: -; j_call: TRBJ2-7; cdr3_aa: CASSSYGQTYEQYF; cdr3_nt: TGTGCCAGCAGCTCATATGGACAGACCTACGAGCAGTACTTC
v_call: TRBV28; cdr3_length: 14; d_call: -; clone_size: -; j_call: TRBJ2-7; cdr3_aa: CASRGGATPYEQYF; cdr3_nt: TGTGCCAGCAGGGGGGGGGCGACCCCCTACGAGCAGTACTTC
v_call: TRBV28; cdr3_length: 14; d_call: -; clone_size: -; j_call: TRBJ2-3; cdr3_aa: CASSTPRGTDTQYF; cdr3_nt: TGTGCCAGCAGCACCCCCCGGGGCACAGATACGCAGTATTTT
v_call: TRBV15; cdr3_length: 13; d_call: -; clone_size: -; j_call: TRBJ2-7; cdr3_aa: CATGAGPSYEQYF; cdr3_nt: TGTGCCACCGGGGCAGGCCCCTCCTACGAGCAGTACTTC
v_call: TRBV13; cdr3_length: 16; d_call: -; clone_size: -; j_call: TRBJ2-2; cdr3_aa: CASSLGAGANTGELFF; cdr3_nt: TGTGCCAGCAGCTTAGGGGCAGGCGCGAACACCGGGGAGCTGTTTTTT
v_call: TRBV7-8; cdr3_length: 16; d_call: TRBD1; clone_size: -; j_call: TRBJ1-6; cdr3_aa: CASSSTGFSGNSPLHF; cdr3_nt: TGTGCCAGCAGCTCGACAGGGTTTTCGGGCAATTCACCCCTCCACTTT
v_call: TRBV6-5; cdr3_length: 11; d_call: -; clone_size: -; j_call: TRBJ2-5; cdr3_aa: CASRTQETQYF; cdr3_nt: TGTGCCAGCAGAACTCAAGAGACCCAGTACTTC
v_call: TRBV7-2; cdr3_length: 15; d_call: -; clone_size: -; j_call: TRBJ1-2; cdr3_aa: CASSLVSGPGYGYTF; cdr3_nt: TGTGCCAGCAGCTTAGTCAGCGGGCCTGGCTATGGCTACACCTTC
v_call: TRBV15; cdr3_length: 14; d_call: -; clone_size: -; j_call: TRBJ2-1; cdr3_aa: CATSRDTVNNEQFF; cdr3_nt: TGTGCCACCAGCAGAGATACTGTCAACAATGAGCAGTTCTTC
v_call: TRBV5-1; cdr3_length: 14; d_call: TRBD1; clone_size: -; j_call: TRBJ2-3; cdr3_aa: CASSEGQGTDTQYF; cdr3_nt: TGCGCCAGCAGCGAGGGACAGGGCACAGATACGCAGTATTTT
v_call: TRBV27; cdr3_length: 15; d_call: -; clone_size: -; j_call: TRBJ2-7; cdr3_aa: CATLLRQGGAYEQYF; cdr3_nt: TGTGCCACTCTCCTGAGACAAGGGGGGGCTTACGAGCAGTACTTC
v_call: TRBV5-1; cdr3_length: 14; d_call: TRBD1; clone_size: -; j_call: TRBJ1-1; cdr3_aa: CASIPGQGNTEAFF; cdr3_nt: TGCGCCAGTATACCGGGACAGGGAAACACTGAAGCTTTCTTT
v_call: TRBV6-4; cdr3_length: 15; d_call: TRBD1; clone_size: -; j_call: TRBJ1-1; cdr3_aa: CARSFGDRGQIEAFF; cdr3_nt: TGTGCCAGGTCCTTCGGGGACAGGGGGCAAATTGAAGCTTTCTTT
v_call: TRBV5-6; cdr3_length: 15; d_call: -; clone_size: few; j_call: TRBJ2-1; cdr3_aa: CASSLGPTRGNEQFF; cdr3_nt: TGTGCCAGCAGCTTGGGACCAACACGAGGGAATGAGCAGTTCTTC
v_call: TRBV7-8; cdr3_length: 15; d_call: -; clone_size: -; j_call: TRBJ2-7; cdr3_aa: CASGSREGAGYEQYF; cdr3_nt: TGTGCCAGCGGGTCCCGGGAGGGGGCAGGGTACGAGCAGTACTTC
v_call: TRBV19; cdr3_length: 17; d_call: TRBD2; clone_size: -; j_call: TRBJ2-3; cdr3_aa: CASSKAPSGPTTDTQYF; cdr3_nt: TGTGCCAGTAGTAAAGCCCCTAGCGGCCCCACCACAGATACGCAGTATTTT
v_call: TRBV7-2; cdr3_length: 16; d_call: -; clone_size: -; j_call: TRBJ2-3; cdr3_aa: CASSLSTRPSTDTQYF; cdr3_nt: TGTGCCAGCAGCCTATCAACTAGACCTAGCACAGATACGCAGTATTTT
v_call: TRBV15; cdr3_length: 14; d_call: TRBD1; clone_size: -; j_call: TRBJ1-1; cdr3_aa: CATSRDAGGTEAFF; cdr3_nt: TGTGCCACCAGCAGAGACGCAGGGGGCACTGAAGCTTTCTTT
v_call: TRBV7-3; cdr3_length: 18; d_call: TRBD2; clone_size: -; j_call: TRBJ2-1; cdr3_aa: CASSLTPRLAGGNNEQFF; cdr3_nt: TGTGCCAGCAGCTTAACCCCTCGACTAGCGGGGGGGAACAATGAGCAGTTCTTC